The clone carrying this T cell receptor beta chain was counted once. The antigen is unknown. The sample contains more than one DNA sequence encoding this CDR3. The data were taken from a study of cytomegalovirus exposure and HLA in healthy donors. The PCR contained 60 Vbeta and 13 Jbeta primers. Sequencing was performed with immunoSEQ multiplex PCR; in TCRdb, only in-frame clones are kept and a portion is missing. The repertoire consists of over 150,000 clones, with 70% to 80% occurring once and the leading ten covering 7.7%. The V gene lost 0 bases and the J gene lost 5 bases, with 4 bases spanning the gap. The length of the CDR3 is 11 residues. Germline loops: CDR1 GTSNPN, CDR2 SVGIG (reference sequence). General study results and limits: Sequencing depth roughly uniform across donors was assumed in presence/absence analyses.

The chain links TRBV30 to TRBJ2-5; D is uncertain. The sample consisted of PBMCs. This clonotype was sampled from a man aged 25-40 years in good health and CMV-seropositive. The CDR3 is CAWSVLETQYF. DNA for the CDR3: TGTGCCTGGAGTGTCTTGGAGACCCAGTACTTC.